The present entry profiles one T cell receptor (beta chain) with its context. This sample was taken from a study of blood T cell repertoires in COVID-19. This study enrolled people aged about 18 to 90 from about two dozen US geographic areas. The junction had 11 bases not matched to a gene; V was cut back by 7 bases and J by 2 bases. Germline loops: CDR1 SQVTM, CDR2 ANQGSEA. The length of the CDR3 is 15 residues. Sequenced by immunoSEQ multiplex PCR; TCRdb stores in-frame clones only, minus some. The repertoire holds roughly 200,000 clones, with about nine tenths as singletons. The clonotype was recovered from a woman in her 30s who had recovered from COVID-19. This chain uses TRBV29-1 with TRBJ2-1; TRBD2 matches 7 bases. Material: PBMCs or T cells enriched from blood (not recorded which). The CDR3 protein is CSASLVAGAYNEQFF. The CDR3, as DNA: TGCAGCGCCTCCCTAGTTGCGGGGGCCTACAATGAGCAGTTCTTC.